This passage covers 21 T cell receptor beta chains from one sample sequenced in a study of T cell responses to AZD1222 COVID-19 vaccine. Using immunoSEQ multiplex PCR, the repertoire was profiled, and TCRdb retains in-frame clones only, with some absent. Of roughly 180,000 clones in the sample, approximately 90% are singletons; the top ten hold around 3%. This material consisted of peripheral blood, taken 28 days after the second AZD1222 dose. The receptors originated from an adult who received the AZD1222 COVID-19 vaccine.

CDR3 bases: TGTGCCAGCAGCGTATACGAGGAGACCCAGTACTTC. As protein: CASSVYEETQYF. The chain couples TRBV9 to TRBJ2-5, with D uncertain. Germline V gives CDR1 SGDLS, CDR2 YYNGEE. The CDR3 has 12 residues. Trimming cost V 1 base and J 5 bases, with 6 bases left between them. Full variable domain (outside the CDR3, taken from reference TRBV9 and TRBJ2-5): DSGVTQTPKHLITATGQRVTLRCSPRSGDLSVYWYQQSLDQGLQFLIQYYNGEERAKGNILERFSAQQFPDLHSELNLSSLELGDSALYFCASSVYEETQYFGPGTRLLVL.

The J gene is TRBJ2-1, the V gene TRBV2, with 9 bases fitting TRBD2. CDR3 length: 12 residues. Germline CDR1 is SNHLY and CDR2 is FYNNEI. V lost 7 bases and J lost 13; bases outside the gene matches: 8. The CDR3 region has the DNA TGTGCCAGCATCCTAGCGGGGCCATATCAGTTCTTC. Amino acids: CASILAGPYQFF.

The chain couples TRBV2 to TRBJ1-5; no clear D. This CDR3 is 15 amino acids long. Deletions cut 1 base from V and 10 bases from J, with 17 bases between. Germline V gene lookup returns CDR1 SNHLY and CDR2 FYNNEI. CDR3 protein: CASSEGRPGLVPQHF. The CDR3 DNA is TGTGCCAGCAGTGAAGGGAGGCCCGGGCTCGTCCCCCAGCATTTT.

The chain joins TRBV6-1 to TRBJ2-7; 7 positions match TRBD2. V was clipped by 1 base and J by 5 bases; unmatched bases: 17. The germline gives CDR1 MNHNS, CDR2 SASEGT. The CDR3 has 18 residues. The CDR3 nucleotides read TGTGCCAGCAGTGAAGATAACTTAGCGGGTCCTACAACCCACGAGCAGTACTTC. Its translation is CASSEDNLAGPTTHEQYF.

The CDR3 DNA is TGTGCCAGCAGTCGATTCAGACAGGGGGCTGGAAACACCATATATTTT. This gives the protein CASSRFRQGAGNTIYF. This sequence joins TRBV3-1 (or the pseudogene TRBV3-2) and TRBJ1-3; TRBD1 agrees at 9 bases. The V segment lost 6 bases and the J segment 2 bases; nucleotides outside the gene matches: 8. Germline assignment: CDR1 LGHDT and CDR2 YNNKEL (reference sequence). The CDR3 extends over 16 amino acids.

CDR3 coding DNA: TGTGCCAGCAGTTTGAGGGCCCTGGCCCAGCATTTT. Its protein product is CASSLRALAQHF. The gene calls are TRBV28 and TRBJ1-5; D remains unclear. Germline V gene sequence: CDR1 MDHEN, CDR2 SYDVKM. CDR3 length equals 12 residues. V was pared by 3 bases and J by 11 bases, with 11 bases between. Variable domain in full (rest from reference TRBV28 and TRBJ1-5): DVKVTQSSRYLVKRTGEKVFLECVQDMDHENMFWYRQDPGLGLRLIYFSYDVKMKEKGDIPEGYSVSREKKERFSLILESASTNQTSMYLCASSLRALAQHFGDGTRLSIL.

The gene calls are TRBV30 and TRBJ2-7, with D uncertain. The V gene's germline CDR1 is GTSNPN and CDR2 SVGIG (reference sequence). Trimming took off 3 bases at V and 6 bases at J, with 12 bases between the two ends. The CDR3 loop spans 12 amino acids. Here the CDR3 reads CAWRDLGREQYF. The CDR3 coding sequence is TGTGCCTGGAGAGATTTGGGTCGCGAGCAGTACTTC.

In regard to this clone: Other nucleotide sequences from this sample produce the same CDR3. The chain joins TRBV24-1 to TRBJ2-7; D call uncertain. The CDR3 runs 13 residues. Germline assignment: CDR1 KGHDR and CDR2 SFDVKD. Trimming took 0 bases from V and 4 from J, leaving 6 bases between them. The CDR3, as DNA: TGTGCCACCAGTGATTTGGACGGTTACGAGCAGTACTTC. Translated: CATSDLDGYEQYF.

V is TRBV7-2 and J is TRBJ2-4; TRBD2 matches 8 bases. The germline V gene encodes CDR1 SGHTA and CDR2 FQGNSA. J lost 0 bases, V lost 5 bases, and 6 bases had no gene match. CDR3 length equals 16 residues. CDR3 region: CASSLLAGLAKNIQYF. DNA for the CDR3: TGTGCCAGCAGCCTTCTAGCGGGCCTAGCCAAAAACATTCAGTACTTC.

CDR3 DNA: TGCGCCAGCAGCCCCCAAGGGATGAGCTCCTACAATGAGCAGTTCTTC. This encodes CASSPQGMSSYNEQFF. V usage is TRBV10-1 and J usage is TRBJ2-1; D is unclear. V shed 6 bases and J shed 0 bases, with 15 bases lying between them. The CDR3 contains 16 residues. Germline assignment: CDR1 WNHNN and CDR2 SYGVQD (reference sequence).

V and J are TRBV29-1 and TRBJ1-1; the D is unclear. The CDR3 is 13 amino acids. The germline gives CDR1 SQVTM, CDR2 ANQGSEA. V lost 4 bases to trimming and J lost 0 bases, with 9 bases between them. DNA of the CDR3: TGCAGCGTTGGGACGGCCCTGAACACTGAAGCTTTCTTT. It translates to CSVGTALNTEAFF. The full variable domain, in which reference TRBV29-1 and TRBJ1-1 provide the parts outside the CDR3, is SAVISQKPSRDICQRGTSLTIQCQVDSQVTMMFWYRQQPGQSLTLIATANQGSEATYESGFVIDKFPISRPNLTFSTLTVSNMSPEDSSIYLCSVGTALNTEAFFGQGTRLTVV.

The count of this clone is one. The rearrangement links TRBV9 to TRBJ1-4; 7 bases match TRBD1. CDR1 is SGDLS, CDR2 YYNGEE, per germline. Germline trimming cut 2 bases from V and 0 bases from J; bases unmatched to any gene: 4. The CDR3 sequence is 16 residues long. CDR3 nucleotide sequence: TGTGCCAGCAGCGTCGGGACAGCCACAACTAATGAAAAACTGTTTTTT. Encoded protein: CASSVGTATTNEKLFF.

This chain connects TRBV18 to TRBJ2-1; TRBD2 agrees at 15 bases. CDR1 and CDR2 from the germline V gene are KGHSH and LQKENI. This CDR3 comprises 16 residues. Trimming removed 0 bases from V and 13 bases from J; junction bases left unmatched: 7. The CDR3 region is CASSPPEGLAGGTQFF. CDR3 DNA: TGTGCCAGCTCACCACCGGAGGGACTAGCGGGAGGAACCCAGTTCTTC. Using reference TRBV18 and TRBJ2-1 for the parts outside the CDR3, the full variable domain is NAGVMQNPRHLVRRRGQEARLRCSPMKGHSHVYWYRQLPEEGLKFMVYLQKENIIDESGMPKERFSAEFPKEGPSILRIQQVVRGDSAAYFCASSPPEGLAGGTQFFGPGTRLTVL.

The CDR3 region is CATTPHRLSYGYTF. The CDR3 coding sequence is TGTGCCACTACCCCCCATCGACTGAGCTATGGCTACACCTTC. The V gene is TRBV5-4, the J gene TRBJ1-2; D unclear. Germline CDR1 reads SGHNT; CDR2 reads YYREEE (reference sequence). Trimming shortened V by 9 bases and J by 4 bases, and 19 bases separated the two germline ends. CDR3 length equals 14 residues.

The rearrangement joins TRBV4-1 to TRBJ1-6; tentative D call: TRBD1 (5 bases). CDR3 length: 17 amino acids. Germline CDR1 and CDR2: MGHRA and YSYEKL. Trimming pared 2 bases from V and 5 bases from J, leaving 16 bases between. CDR3 protein: CASSQRLGAYDNSPLHF. For the CDR3, the DNA is TGCGCCAGCAGCCAACGCTTAGGGGCTTACGATAATTCACCCCTCCACTTT.

The genes are TRBV9 and TRBJ1-4, with D possibly matching TRBD1 (5 bases). This CDR3 spans 14 amino acids. The germline CDR1 and CDR2 sequences are SGDLS and YYNGEE. V was shortened by 3 bases and J by 4 bases, with 10 bases between the two germline ends. CDR3: CASSARQNNEKLFF. The CDR3 DNA sequence: TGTGCCAGCAGCGCCCGACAGAATAATGAAAAACTGTTTTTT.

CDR3 protein: CASSSEETQYF. CDR3 DNA sequence: TGTGCCAGCAGTTCCGAGGAGACCCAGTACTTC. This rearrangement joins TRBV28 to TRBJ2-5; D uncertain. CDR3 length equals 11 residues. The V gene's germline CDR1 is MDHEN and CDR2 SYDVKM. V lost 4 bases and J lost 5, with 5 bases in between.

The rearrangement links TRBV5-5 to TRBJ2-7; the D call may be TRBD1 or TRBD2 (5 bases each). CDR1 and CDR2 (germline): SGHKS, YYEKEE (reference sequence). The CDR3 runs 18 residues. V shed 3 bases and J shed 3 bases, with 25 bases lying between them. In nucleotides, the CDR3 is TGTGCCAGCAGCTCAGCCGGGACCCTTCCCCCGGAAGGCTACGAGCAGTACTTC. Residues: CASSSAGTLPPEGYEQYF.

This clone was counted a single time. The gene calls are TRBV14 and TRBJ2-7; the D gene is possibly TRBD2 (6 bases). Trimming shortened V by 3 bases and J by 5 bases, and 14 bases separated the two germline ends. The CDR3 totals 14 residues. The germline V gene encodes CDR1 SGHDN and CDR2 FVKESK. The CDR3 protein is CASSQPSTSNEQYF. DNA for the CDR3: TGTGCCAGCAGCCAGCCCTCTACTAGCAACGAGCAGTACTTC.

This chain uses TRBV9 with TRBJ1-2; D is unresolved. Germline V lookup: CDR1 SGDLS, CDR2 YYNGEE. The CDR3 length is 17 residues. Trimming pared 0 bases from V and 4 bases from J, leaving 19 bases between. CDR3 sequence reads: CASSVAVTTGGGYGYTF. Written as DNA, the CDR3 is TGTGCCAGCAGCGTAGCGGTTACAACGGGAGGCGGCTATGGCTACACCTTC. Supplemented by reference TRBV9 and TRBJ1-2, the full variable domain reads DSGVTQTPKHLITATGQRVTLRCSPRSGDLSVYWYQQSLDQGLQFLIQYYNGEERAKGNILERFSAQQFPDLHSELNLSSLELGDSALYFCASSVAVTTGGGYGYTFGSGTRLTVV.

The rearrangement uses TRBV7-9 and TRBJ2-7; 12 nucleotides agree with TRBD1. CDR3 length: 16 amino acids. The J segment lost 9 bases and the V segment lost 3 bases, leaving 12 bases of the junction unmatched. Germline V gene sequence: CDR1 SEHNR, CDR2 FQNEAQ (reference sequence). The CDR3: CASSFSTGTGGAGQYF. For the CDR3, the DNA is TGTGCCAGCAGCTTTAGCACCGGGACAGGGGGCGCGGGGCAGTACTTC. Drawing the rest from reference TRBV7-9 and TRBJ2-7, the complete variable domain is DTGVSQNPRHKITKRGQNVTFRCDPISEHNRLYWYRQTLGQGPEFLTYFQNEAQLEKSRLLSDRFSAERPKGSFSTLEIQRTEQGDSAMYLCASSFSTGTGGAGQYFGPGTRLTVT.